This TCR beta chain was captured by sequencing in a study of T cell responses to AZD1222 COVID-19 vaccine. The study's findings and limits: Clonal diversity was possibly underestimated, and white British individuals and females predominated among donors. Of the AZD1222 recipients, only six or seven were seropositive at baseline.

TCRdb's table, derived via immunoSEQ multiplex PCR, lists solely in-frame clones and lacks some. The sample consists of about 100,000 clones, about 87% of them appearing once. The CDR3 loop spans 13 amino acids. Germline V gives CDR1 MDHEN, CDR2 SYDVKM. V lost 8 bases, J lost 5 bases, and 16 bases lay in between. As to this clone: The target antigen is unknown.

V gene TRBV28 combines with J gene TRBJ2-7, with D possibly TRBD2 on 5 matching bases. The sample was peripheral blood, taken on day 0 of AZD1222 vaccination. The source of this sequence is an adult in good health. In DNA form, the CDR3 reads TGTGCCAGCCTCGGGGTAGGCCCGAACGAGCAGTACTTC. Its translation is CASLGVGPNEQYF.